This TCR beta chain was sequenced for a study of blood T cell repertoires in COVID-19. Study background: PBMCs, B-cell-depleted T cells, or T cells were the source of the cDNA or gDNA that made up the material.

Seattle participants joined during active infection and were tracked over time. Authors' data handling: Cell counts per sample came from amplifying reference gene primers. Generated by immunoSEQ multiplex PCR, the TCRdb table keeps only in-frame clones and is missing some. The V and J calls and clone size come from that table; D and trimming were worked out from the DNA. The sample includes roughly 120,000 clones, about 90% seen only once; the top ten take around 2.1%. CDR1 is SNHLY and CDR2 is FYNNEI in the germline V gene. The CDR3 is made up of 15 amino acids. Germline trimming cut 6 bases from V and 3 bases from J; bases unmatched to any gene: 11.

The origin of this receptor is a man in his fifties or sixties with COVID-19, enrolled during active disease. J is TRBJ2-7 and V is TRBV2, with 7 bases fitting TRBD2. The sequenced material came from peripheral blood. In DNA form, the CDR3 reads TGTGCCAGCAGGGGCAGCGGGGTTCGCCGCTACGAGCAGTACTTC. This codes for CASRGSGVRRYEQYF.